This TCR beta chain was sequenced in a study of response to subunit inactivated influenza vaccine. In its sample, this clonotype was seen many times. The CDR3 length is 14 residues. V was shortened by 7 bases and J by 5 bases, with 14 bases between the two germline ends. The germline gives CDR1 MNHNS, CDR2 SASEGT. TCRdb redid the calling of the RT-PCR reads with MiXCR, one entry per CDR3 protein. Of about 520,000 distinct CDR3 sequences in the sample, roughly 7.6% were seen once. The specimen was PBMCs from blood, collected less than 30 months after vaccination. This chain connects TRBV6-1 to TRBJ2-2; either TRBD1 or TRBD2 may supply D (5 bases each). The TCR was taken from a man aged 45 to 75 who received an inactivated influenza vaccine. Here the CDR3 DNA reads TGTGCCAGCACCGTCGGGACCGAGACCGGGGAGCTGTTTTTT. Its translation: CASTVGTETGELFF.